Presented here are 31 T cell receptor beta chains from one specimen sequenced in a study of cytomegalovirus exposure and HLA in healthy donors. Primers: 60 Vbeta forward and 13 Jbeta reverse. Generated by immunoSEQ multiplex PCR, the TCRdb table keeps only in-frame clones and is missing some. The sample holds over 80,000 clones, about four fifths seen once. Source material: PBMCs. These receptors all come from a woman between 70 and 85 years old in good health and CMV-seropositive.

The chain has TRBV29-1 and TRBJ1-1; 7 bases line up with TRBD1. The CDR3 spans 12 residues. The germline V gene has CDR1 SQVTM and CDR2 ANQGSEA. J lost 7 bases, V lost 3 bases, and 5 bases had no gene match. The CDR3 protein is CSVEPTGFEAFF. Written as DNA, the CDR3 is TGCAGCGTTGAGCCGACAGGGTTTGAAGCTTTCTTT.

The J gene is TRBJ1-2, the V gene TRBV2; tentative D call: TRBD1 (5 bases). In germline, CDR1 is SNHLY, CDR2 FYNNEI. V shed 8 bases and J shed 4 bases, with 14 bases lying between them. The CDR3 consists of 13 residues. CDR3 nucleotides: TGTGCCAGCGAACCAGGGTTTGGCTATGGCTACACCTTC. This gives the protein CASEPGFGYGYTF.

This sequence joins TRBV6-6 and TRBJ2-7; 9 positions match TRBD2. The CDR3 spans 16 residues. The ends lost 0 bases at V and 5 bases at J; junction bases unmatched: 8. CDR1 and CDR2 (germline): MNHNY, SVGAGI (reference sequence). The CDR3 spells CASSYSRIAGADEQYF. In nucleotides, the CDR3 is TGTGCCAGCAGTTACTCGAGAATAGCGGGAGCCGACGAGCAGTACTTC.

The chain combines TRBV5-4 with TRBJ2-5; the D gene is possibly TRBD2 (5 bases). The germline V and J ends were trimmed by 1 base and 1 base, with 8 bases remaining between them. Germline loops: CDR1 SGHNT, CDR2 YYREEE (reference sequence). There are 14 residues in the CDR3. The CDR3 DNA sequence: TGTGCCAGCAGCTTGACAGCGGCCCAAGAGACCCAGTACTTC. Its translation is CASSLTAAQETQYF.

The chain combines TRBV5-1 with TRBJ2-2, with D perhaps TRBD1 (5 bases). V gave up 4 bases and J gave up 2 bases, with 18 bases separating them. Germline lookup yields CDR1 SGHRS and CDR2 YFSETQ. This CDR3 region has 17 residues. This CDR3 reads CASSANPGRGNTGELFF. The CDR3 DNA follows: TGCGCCAGCAGCGCCAACCCCGGAAGGGGTAACACCGGGGAGCTGTTTTTT.

This clone qualifies as medium-sized (0.01 to 0.1%). This rearrangement joins TRBV6-6 to TRBJ1-6; the D is unclear. Germline lookup yields CDR1 MNHNY and CDR2 SVGAGI (reference sequence). CDR3 length equals 15 residues. V shed 4 bases and J shed 6 bases, with 13 bases lying between them. Here the CDR3 reads CASSLSSGGNSPLHF. The CDR3 nucleotides read TGTGCCAGCAGTTTGTCGTCAGGAGGTAATTCACCCCTCCACTTT.

The count of this clone is one. The junction and the germline gene differ at one end; a read error may be behind it. The rearrangement uses TRBV7-3 and TRBJ2-1; TRBD2 matches 11 bases. Germline V gene lookup returns CDR1 SGHTA and CDR2 FQGTGA. The CDR3 runs to 15 residues. CDR3 loop: CASSVTSGRLNEQFF. CDR3 sequence (DNA): TGTGCCAGCAGCGTAACTAGCGGGAGATTGAATGAGCAGTTCTTC. The whole variable domain, filled in from reference TRBV7-3 and TRBJ2-1, reads GAGVSQTPSNKVTEKGKYVELRCDPISGHTALYWYRQSLGQGPEFLIYFQGTGAADDSGLPNDRFFAVRPEGSVSTLKIQRTERGDSAVYLCASSVTSGRLNEQFFGPGTRLTVL.

The V call is TRBV28, the J call TRBJ2-3; perhaps TRBD2 as D (6 bases). CDR3 size: 15 residues. V lost 6 bases and J 2 bases, leaving 15 bases between the germline ends. Germline CDR1 MDHEN, CDR2 SYDVKM. CDR3 in amino acids: CASSVRRGFTDTQYF. CDR3 DNA: TGTGCCAGCAGCGTACGTCGGGGGTTCACAGATACGCAGTATTTT.

The table lists this clone with a few counts. The rearrangement uses TRBV11-2 and TRBJ1-4; D may be TRBD1 (5 bases). CDR3 length: 14 amino acids. Germline CDR1 and CDR2: SGHAT and FQNNGV. V dropped 2 bases and J dropped 7 bases, with 11 bases sitting between them. The CDR3 DNA sequence: TGTGCCAGCAGCTTAAATCAGGGAGGTGAAAAACTGTTTTTT. Its translation is CASSLNQGGEKLFF.

V is TRBV2 and J is TRBJ1-4; tentatively, D is TRBD1 (6 bases). Trimming took 10 bases from V and 7 from J, leaving 16 bases between them. The germline V gene encodes CDR1 SNHLY and CDR2 FYNNEI. This CDR3 contains 13 residues. Here the CDR3 reads CAISDRKGEKLFF. The CDR3 coding sequence is TGTGCCATCTCAGACAGGAAAGGTGAAAAACTGTTTTTT.

The chain combines TRBV7-9 with TRBJ2-3; D is possibly TRBD1 (6 bases). Looked up from germline, CDR1 is SEHNR and CDR2 is FQNEAQ (reference sequence). The CDR3 sequence is 16 residues long. With 6 bases removed from V and 3 bases from J, the gap between germline ends came to 19 bases. The CDR3 DNA reads as TGTGCCAGCAGAGAACGGATTGGGGGCCGGACAGATACGCAGTATTTT. Its translation is CASRERIGGRTDTQYF.

V is TRBV27 and J is TRBJ2-4; TRBD2 is a possible D gene (6 bases). V lost 1 base, J lost 1 base, and 11 bases lay in between. CDR3 length: 16 amino acids. Germline V lookup: CDR1 MNHEY, CDR2 SMNVEV (reference sequence). The CDR3 DNA is TGTGCCAGCAGTTTATTCGGCGGGATTGCCAAAAACATTCAGTACTTC. Its protein product is CASSLFGGIAKNIQYF.

The chain has TRBV5-6 and TRBJ2-7; tentatively, D is TRBD1 (5 bases). Germline assignment: CDR1 SGHDT and CDR2 YYEEEE. The germline V and J ends were trimmed by 2 bases and 1 base, with 10 bases remaining between them. This CDR3 comprises 14 residues. DNA of the CDR3: TGTGCCAGCAGCTTTGTCGACAGATCCTACGAGCAGTACTTC. Translation gives CASSFVDRSYEQYF.

The chain recombines TRBV2 with TRBJ2-5; D gene unclear. From germline, CDR1 is SNHLY and CDR2 FYNNEI. Trimming removed 8 bases at V and 7 bases at J, with 11 bases between. The CDR3 consists of 11 residues. This CDR3 reads CASLQAGTQYF. The CDR3, as DNA: TGTGCCAGCCTCCAAGCTGGGACCCAGTACTTC.

V gene TRBV9 combines with J gene TRBJ1-2; 8 bases fit TRBD1. The CDR3 contains 15 residues. Trimming removed 0 bases from V and 6 bases from J; junction bases left unmatched: 7. Germline V CDR1 and CDR2: SGDLS, YYNGEE. The CDR3 reads CASSVAGQGLDGYTF. The DNA of the CDR3 is TGTGCCAGCAGCGTAGCTGGACAGGGCCTCGATGGCTACACCTTC.

The V and J genes are TRBV13 and TRBJ2-7; 7 bases agree with TRBD2. Germline V gene lookup returns CDR1 PRHDT and CDR2 FYEKMQ (reference sequence). The CDR3 is made up of 16 amino acids. With 7 bases clipped from V and 2 bases from J, the junction kept 14 bases outside the gene matches. The CDR3 DNA sequence: TGTGCCAGCAACCCATCTCGGGCTAGCGGAACCTACGAGCAGTACTTC. It yields the protein CASNPSRASGTYEQYF.

The chain joins TRBV4-2 to TRBJ2-5; D perhaps matches TRBD1 (7 bases). The germline V and J ends were trimmed by 3 bases and 2 bases, with 13 bases remaining between them. The CDR3 spans 15 residues. Germline lookup yields CDR1 LGHNA and CDR2 YNFKEQ. In DNA, the CDR3 is TGTGCCAGCAGCCAGGGGCCAGGGGGGCAAGAGACCCAGTACTTC. Its protein is CASSQGPGGQETQYF.

This chain links TRBV2 with TRBJ2-5, with TRBD2 identical over 9 bases. Unmatched junction bases numbered 4, after V lost 6 bases and J lost 5 bases. The CDR3 contains 13 residues. Germline CDR1 SNHLY, CDR2 FYNNEI. The CDR3 nucleotides read TGTGCCAGCAGCCAGCGGGGGGAGGAGACCCAGTACTTC. It is translated as CASSQRGEETQYF. Combining the CDR3 with reference TRBV2 and TRBJ2-5 gives the whole variable domain EPEVTQTPSHQVTQMGQEVILRCVPISNHLYFYWYRQILGQKVEFLVSFYNNEISEKSEIFDDQFSVERPDGSNFTLKIRSTKLEDSAMYFCASSQRGEETQYFGPGTRLLVL.

The V gene is TRBV28, the J gene TRBJ2-1; TRBD2 matches 9 bases. Germline CDR1 is MDHEN and CDR2 is SYDVKM. V lost 0 bases, J lost 9 bases, and 18 bases stayed unmatched. CDR3 length equals 19 residues. Here the CDR3 DNA reads TGTGCCAGCAGTTTATGGTTAGGGGGGACTAGCTCACGACTCGGTGAGCAGTTCTTC. This translates into CASSLWLGGTSSRLGEQFF. Supplemented by reference TRBV28 and TRBJ2-1, the full variable domain reads DVKVTQSSRYLVKRTGEKVFLECVQDMDHENMFWYRQDPGLGLRLIYFSYDVKMKEKGDIPEGYSVSREKKERFSLILESASTNQTSMYLCASSLWLGGTSSRLGEQFFGPGTRLTVL.

V and J are TRBV29-1 and TRBJ2-7, with a weak D call TRBD2 (5 bases). Trimming took off 4 bases at V and 4 bases at J, with 11 bases between the two ends. Germline assignment: CDR1 SQVTM and CDR2 ANQGSEA. The CDR3 length is 12 residues. DNA for the CDR3: TGCAGCGTTGGCCCCGGGGTGTACGAGCAGTACTTC. Residues: CSVGPGVYEQYF.

The chain has TRBV28 and TRBJ1-4, with D perhaps matching TRBD1 (6 bases). The CDR3 covers 16 residues. Trimming stripped 3 bases from V and 7 bases from J, with 18 bases between. Germline loops: CDR1 MDHEN, CDR2 SYDVKM. The CDR3 DNA reads TGTGCCAGCAGTTTCGGGTCAGGGGTTGTTGGTGAAAAACTGTTTTTT. Amino acid sequence: CASSFGSGVVGEKLFF. The full variable domain, completed using reference TRBV28 and TRBJ1-4, is DVKVTQSSRYLVKRTGEKVFLECVQDMDHENMFWYRQDPGLGLRLIYFSYDVKMKEKGDIPEGYSVSREKKERFSLILESASTNQTSMYLCASSFGSGVVGEKLFFGSGTQLSVL.

Concerning this clone itself: Other DNA sequences in the same sample also yield this CDR3. V usage is TRBV19 and J usage is TRBJ1-1, with D perhaps matching TRBD1 (6 bases). The ends were cut back, 2 bases at V and 4 bases at J, with 8 bases in the middle. Germline V lookup: CDR1 LNHDA, CDR2 SQIVND (reference sequence). This CDR3 region has 13 residues. The CDR3 DNA is TGTGCCAGTAGTATATTGGGGGCCACTGAAGCTTTCTTT. This translates into CASSILGATEAFF.

The chain carries TRBV5-4 and TRBJ1-2; tentative D call: TRBD1 (6 bases). This CDR3 has 15 residues. Germline V gene data show CDR1 as SGHNT and CDR2 as YYREEE (reference sequence). Trimming shortened V by 4 bases and J by 2 bases, and 15 bases separated the two germline ends. CDR3 protein: CASSIPRGGNYGYTF. In DNA form, the CDR3 reads TGTGCCAGCAGCATTCCCAGGGGAGGGAACTATGGCTACACCTTC.

This clone was seen only once. The chain is built from TRBV7-8 and TRBJ2-7; a possible D gene is TRBD1 (6 bases). The CDR3 is 15 residues long. V lost 2 bases, J lost 4 bases, and 15 bases lay in between. Looked up from germline, CDR1 is SGHVS and CDR2 is FQNEAQ. As DNA, the CDR3 is TGTGCCAGCAGCTTAACCCGGGACATTGGGTACGAGCAGTACTTC. It encodes CASSLTRDIGYEQYF. The whole variable domain, remainder taken from reference TRBV7-8 and TRBJ2-7, is GAGVSQSPRYKVAKRGQDVALRCDPISGHVSLFWYQQALGQGPEFLTYFQNEAQLDKSGLPSDRFFAERPEGSVSTLKIQRTQQEDSAVYLCASSLTRDIGYEQYFGPGTRLTVT.

The chain couples TRBV7-8 to TRBJ2-5; TRBD1 agrees at 10 bases. The CDR3 is made up of 16 amino acids. CDR1 and CDR2 (germline): SGHVS, FQNEAQ. With V trimmed by 6 bases and J by 4 bases, 11 bases remained unmatched. This CDR3 reads CASRSTGGIGGETQYF. The CDR3 nucleotides read TGTGCCAGCAGGTCGACAGGGGGCATAGGGGGAGAGACCCAGTACTTC. Full variable domain (outside the CDR3, taken from reference TRBV7-8 and TRBJ2-5): GAGVSQSPRYKVAKRGQDVALRCDPISGHVSLFWYQQALGQGPEFLTYFQNEAQLDKSGLPSDRFFAERPEGSVSTLKIQRTQQEDSAVYLCASRSTGGIGGETQYFGPGTRLLVL.

The chain carries TRBV5-1 and TRBJ1-1, with 9 positions matching TRBD1. V was pared by 9 bases and J by 3 bases, with 6 bases of the junction left unmatched. Germline-derived CDR1 and CDR2 are SGHRS and YFSETQ. CDR3 length equals 13 residues. CDR3 protein: CATKGQGDTEAFF. In nucleotides, the CDR3 is TGCGCCACCAAGGGACAGGGAGACACTGAAGCTTTCTTT.

The DNA for the CDR3 is TGTGCCAGCAGGGGACTCTGGACCGGGGAGCTGTTTTTT. It is translated as CASRGLWTGELFF. The gene calls are TRBV2 and TRBJ2-2; TRBD2 might be the D (6 bases). The CDR3 runs to 13 residues. V dropped 6 bases and J dropped 5 bases, with 10 bases sitting between them. Germline CDR1 SNHLY, CDR2 FYNNEI. The full variable domain, rest sourced from reference TRBV2 and TRBJ2-2, is EPEVTQTPSHQVTQMGQEVILRCVPISNHLYFYWYRQILGQKVEFLVSFYNNEISEKSEIFDDQFSVERPDGSNFTLKIRSTKLEDSAMYFCASRGLWTGELFFGEGSRLTVL.

Only a few counts were recorded for this clone. The J gene is TRBJ2-5, the V gene TRBV5-1; D is perhaps TRBD1 (5 bases). The end of the DNA fits TRBJ2-7 better, so the J call may be wrong. Germline V gene lookup returns CDR1 SGHRS and CDR2 YFSETQ. There are 13 residues in the CDR3. CDR3 bases: TGCGCCAGCAGTAAGGCAGGGATATACGAGCAGTACTTC. Translating gives CASSKAGIYEQYF.

The chain couples TRBV5-1 to TRBJ2-7, with TRBD2 matching over 15 bases. Germline V lookup: CDR1 SGHRS, CDR2 YFSETQ. Trimming took 4 bases from V and 2 from J; bases not matched to a gene: 7. The CDR3 runs 17 residues. CDR3 sequence (DNA): TGCGCCAGCAGCGGGTCGGGACTAGCGGGGGGTCCCTACGAGCAGTACTTC. Translation gives CASSGSGLAGGPYEQYF. The whole variable domain, filled in from reference TRBV5-1 and TRBJ2-7, reads KAGVTQTPRYLIKTRGQQVTLSCSPISGHRSVSWYQQTPGQGLQFLFEYFSETQRNKGNFPGRFSGRQFSNSRSEMNVSTLELGDSALYLCASSGSGLAGGPYEQYFGPGTRLTVT.

J is TRBJ1-2 and V is TRBV25-1; D unresolved. CDR1 MGHDK and CDR2 SYGVNS come from the germline V gene. There are 12 residues in the CDR3. Trimming left V 2 bases short and J 8 bases short, with 9 bases between. CDR3 amino acids: CASSERSWGYTF. The CDR3 coding sequence is TGTGCCAGCAGTGAACGGAGTTGGGGCTACACCTTC.

This rearrangement joins TRBV19 to TRBJ1-1; D is perhaps TRBD1 (5 bases). The CDR3 sequence is 12 residues long. The germline gives CDR1 LNHDA, CDR2 SQIVND (reference sequence). Trimming removed 1 base at V and 11 bases at J, with 11 bases between. The CDR3 DNA reads as TGTGCCAGTAGTATAGCGGGCAGGGCTGCTTTCTTT. This codes for CASSIAGRAAFF.